Listed below are T cell receptor beta chains from one sample, sequenced in a study of blood T cell repertoires in COVID-19. Clones were sequenced by immunoSEQ multiplex PCR, and TCRdb holds only the in-frame ones, with some missing. The data show about 85,000 clones, 70% to 90% seen once. Sequenced sample: peripheral blood. The receptors were sampled from a man in his sixties with acute or convalescent COVID-19. Both conserved end residues are part of each CDR3. D genes are given only for firm matches. Size is stated for part of the rows, as once, few or many counts, or as a class when the clone is expanded.

D	size	J	V	DNA	CDR3
TRBD1	-	TRBJ1-2	TRBV6-5	TGTGCCAGCAGTCCACAGGGGATAGATGGCTACACCTTC	CASSPQGIDGYTF
-	-	TRBJ2-5	TRBV7-8	TGTGCCAGCAGCCGAGCTATTGGCCCCAGGGAGACCCAGTACTTC	CASSRAIGPRETQYF
-	-	TRBJ2-3	TRBV7-2	TGTGCCAGCAGCTTCGGTCGGTCACTAGCAAAAGATACGCAGTATTTT	CASSFGRSLAKDTQYF
-	-	TRBJ2-3	TRBV4-3	TGCGCCAGCAGCCTGGGCTCAGGGGTGGGCACAGATACGCAGTATTTT	CASSLGSGVGTDTQYF
TRBD2	-	TRBJ2-5	TRBV5-1	TGCGCCAGCAGCTCTCGGGGGGGCCCTGAGACCCAGTACTTC	CASSSRGGPETQYF
-	-	TRBJ1-1	TRBV9	TGTGCCAGCAGCGTAGGGGGGGTGGCCACTGAAGCTTTCTTT	CASSVGGVATEAFF
TRBD2	-	TRBJ2-5	TRBV7-3	TGTGCCAGCAGCCAGGTCGCTAGCGGGGTAGAGACCCAGTACTTC	CASSQVASGVETQYF
TRBD2	-	TRBJ2-1	TRBV6-5	TGTGCCAGCAGGGGACTAGCGGGGGGGGAGCAGTTCTTC	CASRGLAGGEQFF
-	-	TRBJ2-3	TRBV28	TGTGCCAGCAGGCGGGGCACAGATACGCAGTATTTT	CASRRGTDTQYF
TRBD1	once	TRBJ2-7	TRBV19	TGTGCCAGCTCCGGGACAGGGTCCTCCTACGAGCAGTACTTC	CASSGTGSSYEQYF
-	-	TRBJ1-2	TRBV5-6	TGTGCCAGCAGCTTGACAGACGTATTATATGGCTACACCTTC	CASSLTDVLYGYTF
-	-	TRBJ2-2	TRBV14	TGTGCCAGCAGCCCCTTAGGGGGGGGCGCTGGCACCGGGGAGCTGTTTTTT	CASSPLGGGAGTGELFF
TRBD1	-	TRBJ1-5	TRBV2	TGTGCCAGCAGTGAAGCGCCCGGGACAGGGTTACAGCCCCAGCATTTT	CASSEAPGTGLQPQHF
-	-	TRBJ1-2	TRBV7-2	TGTGCCAGCAGCTTAGCGGAGGGAGACGGCTACACCTTC	CASSLAEGDGYTF
TRBD2	once	TRBJ2-2	TRBV5-6	TGTGCCAGCAGCTTGCCACGACTAGCGGGGGGGCCGGTCCCCGGGGAGCTGTTTTTT	CASSLPRLAGGPVPGELFF
-	-	TRBJ1-4	TRBV29-1	TGCAGCGTTGTTGGGGGGGGATCTAATGAAAAACTGTTTTTT	CSVVGGGSNEKLFF
-	-	TRBJ1-3	TRBV10-3	TGTGCCATCAGTGATTGGGGGGGCTCGTCTGGAAACACCATATATTTT	CAISDWGGSSGNTIYF
-	-	TRBJ1-3	TRBV5-5	TGTGCCAGCACCCTTGCGGGGGCAGGAGGCTTCGCTGGAAACACCATATATTTT	CASTLAGAGGFAGNTIYF
-	-	TRBJ1-6	TRBV18	TGTGCCAGCTCACCAGCTCTGAACAGACACTCACCCCTCCACTTT	CASSPALNRHSPLHF
-	-	TRBJ2-5	TRBV2	TGTGCCAGCGGCGGTGAGACCCAGTACTTC	CASGGETQYF
-	-	TRBJ1-2	TRBV6-2/TRBV6-3	TGTGCCAGCAGTTACCTTCAGGGAGGGAACGGTGGCTACACCTTC	CASSYLQGGNGGYTF
-	-	TRBJ1-1	TRBV6-5	TGTGCCAGCAGTTACGTACAGTACGCTGAAGCTTTCTTT	CASSYVQYAEAFF
TRBD1	-	TRBJ1-1	TRBV5-4	TGTGCCAGCAGCTCCCGGACAGGGGACACTGAAGCTTTCTTT	CASSSRTGDTEAFF
-	-	TRBJ1-3	TRBV5-6	TGTGCCAGCATGGGCAGAAGCTCTGGAAACACCATATATTTT	CASMGRSSGNTIYF
TRBD2	-	TRBJ2-1	TRBV19	TGTGCCAGTAGTAGCTTAGCGGGGGGAAACAATGAGCAGTTCTTC	CASSSLAGGNNEQFF
-	-	TRBJ1-5	TRBV6-5	TGTGCCAGCATTTTACAAGGCAATCAGCCCCAGCATTTT	CASILQGNQPQHF
TRBD1	-	TRBJ1-2	TRBV4-3	TGCGCCAGCAGCCAATTACAGGGGAAGGGTGGCTACACCTTC	CASSQLQGKGGYTF
TRBD1	-	TRBJ1-1	TRBV19	TGTGCCAGTAGTTGGGGGACAGGGGGCATCACTGAAGCTTTCTTT	CASSWGTGGITEAFF
TRBD1	few	TRBJ1-4	TRBV27	TGTGCCAGCAGCTGGACAGGGGGCGCAAATGAAAAACTGTTTTTT	CASSWTGGANEKLFF
-	-	TRBJ2-7	TRBV5-5	TGTGCCAGCAGAATCGGCGGGAATTCTCCCTACGAGCAGTACTTC	CASRIGGNSPYEQYF
TRBD2	-	TRBJ2-7	TRBV7-2	TGTGCCAGCAGCCCAATAGCGGGGGGGCCGGGGGAGCAGTACTTC	CASSPIAGGPGEQYF
TRBD1	few	TRBJ1-5	TRBV7-9	TGTGCCAGCAGCCCAGGGGGAGGCCGGATTCAGCCCCAGCATTTT	CASSPGGGRIQPQHF
-	once	TRBJ2-5	TRBV7-8	TGTGCCAGCAGCCCCGGGGTGGAGACCCAGTACTTC	CASSPGVETQYF
-	-	TRBJ2-2	TRBV6-2/TRBV6-3	TGTGCCAGCAGCTCGAATCCAGGGACCGGGGAGCTGTTTTTT	CASSSNPGTGELFF
-	-	TRBJ1-5	TRBV19	TGTGCCAGTAGTATGACCCTGGGCAGCAATCAGCCCCAGCATTTT	CASSMTLGSNQPQHF
TRBD1	-	TRBJ2-7	TRBV2	TGTGCCAGCAGCCTCGGACAGGGAGTGGGAGAGCAGTACTTC	CASSLGQGVGEQYF
-	-	TRBJ2-2	TRBV19	TGTGCCAGTAGATCGGAGTCGGCCGGGGAGCTGTTTTTT	CASRSESAGELFF
-	-	TRBJ2-1	TRBV19	TGTGCCAGTAGTATTTTCGGGCAGGGGAACAATGAGCAGTTCTTC	CASSIFGQGNNEQFF
TRBD1	-	TRBJ1-2	TRBV30	TGTGCCTGGAGGGAGACAGGGTTGGCTAACTATGGCTACACCTTC	CAWRETGLANYGYTF
-	-	TRBJ1-2	TRBV6-2/TRBV6-3	TGTGCCAGCAGTTTGGGGCCCTATGGCTACACCTTC	CASSLGPYGYTF
TRBD2	-	TRBJ2-1	TRBV6-6	TGTGCCAGCAGTACGGGACTAGCGGGAGGACATGAGCAGTTCTTC	CASSTGLAGGHEQFF
TRBD1	-	TRBJ1-2	TRBV2	TGTGCCAGCAGCACACAGGGGGCGCGTGGCTACACCTTC	CASSTQGARGYTF
TRBD2	-	TRBJ2-3	TRBV5-1	TGCGCCAGCAGCTTGGCGCGGGGGGCACTCACAGATACGCAGTATTTT	CASSLARGALTDTQYF
-	few	TRBJ1-6	TRBV20-1	TGCAGTGCTAGTCCGCAGGGAAACTATAATTCACCCCTCCACTTT	CSASPQGNYNSPLHF
TRBD2	-	TRBJ2-1	TRBV14	TGTGCCAGCAGCCCCTCAAGCGGGGTGCAGTTCTTC	CASSPSSGVQFF